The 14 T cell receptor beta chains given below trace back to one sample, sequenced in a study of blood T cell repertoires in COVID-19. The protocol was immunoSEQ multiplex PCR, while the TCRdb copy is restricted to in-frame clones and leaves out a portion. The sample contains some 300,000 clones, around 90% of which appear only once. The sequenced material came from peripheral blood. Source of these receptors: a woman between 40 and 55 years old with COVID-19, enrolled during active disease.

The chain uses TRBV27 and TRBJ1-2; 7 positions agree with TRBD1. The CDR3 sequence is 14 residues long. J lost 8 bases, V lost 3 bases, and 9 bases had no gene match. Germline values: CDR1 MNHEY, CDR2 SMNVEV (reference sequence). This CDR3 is CASSLIRGTEGYTF. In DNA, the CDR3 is TGTGCCAGCAGTTTGATCAGGGGGACGGAAGGCTACACCTTC.

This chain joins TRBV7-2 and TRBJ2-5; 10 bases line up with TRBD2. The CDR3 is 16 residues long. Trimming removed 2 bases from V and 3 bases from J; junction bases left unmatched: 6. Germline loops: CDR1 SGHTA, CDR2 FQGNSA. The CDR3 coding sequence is TGTGCCAGCAGCTTACAAGGGCTAGCGGGAGAAGAGACCCAGTACTTC. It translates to CASSLQGLAGEETQYF.

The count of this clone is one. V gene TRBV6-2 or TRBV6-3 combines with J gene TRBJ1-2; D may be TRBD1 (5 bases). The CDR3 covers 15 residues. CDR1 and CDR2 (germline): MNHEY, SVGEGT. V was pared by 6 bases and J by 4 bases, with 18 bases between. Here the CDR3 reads CASSQHPGGSYGYTF. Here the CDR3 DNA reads TGTGCCAGCAGCCAACACCCGGGGGGGTCCTATGGCTACACCTTC.

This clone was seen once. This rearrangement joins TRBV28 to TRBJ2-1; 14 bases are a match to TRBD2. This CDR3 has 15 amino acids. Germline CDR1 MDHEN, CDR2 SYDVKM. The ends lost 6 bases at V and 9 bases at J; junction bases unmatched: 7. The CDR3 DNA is TGTGCCAGCAGAGGACTAGCGGGAGGATGGGGTGAGCAGTTCTTC. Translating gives CASRGLAGGWGEQFF.

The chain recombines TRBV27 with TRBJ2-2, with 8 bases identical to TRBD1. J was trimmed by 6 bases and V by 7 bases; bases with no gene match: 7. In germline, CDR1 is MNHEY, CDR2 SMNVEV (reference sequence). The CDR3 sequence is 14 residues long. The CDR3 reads CASTLTGVPGELFF. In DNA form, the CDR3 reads TGTGCCAGCACCCTGACAGGGGTCCCCGGGGAGCTGTTTTTT.

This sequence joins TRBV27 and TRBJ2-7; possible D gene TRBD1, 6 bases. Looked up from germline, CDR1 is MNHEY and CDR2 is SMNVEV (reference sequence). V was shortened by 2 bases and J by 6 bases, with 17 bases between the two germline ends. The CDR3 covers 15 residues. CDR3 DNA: TGTGCCAGCAGTTTACCCGGACAGTTAATTTCCGAGCAGTACTTC. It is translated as CASSLPGQLISEQYF.

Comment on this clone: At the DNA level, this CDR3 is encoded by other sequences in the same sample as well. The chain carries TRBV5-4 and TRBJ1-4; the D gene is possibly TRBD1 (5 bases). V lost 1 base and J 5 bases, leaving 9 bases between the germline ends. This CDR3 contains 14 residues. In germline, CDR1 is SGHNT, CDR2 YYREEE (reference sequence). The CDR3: CASSLTGGNEKLFF. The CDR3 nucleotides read TGTGCCAGCAGCTTGACAGGAGGGAATGAAAAACTGTTTTTT.

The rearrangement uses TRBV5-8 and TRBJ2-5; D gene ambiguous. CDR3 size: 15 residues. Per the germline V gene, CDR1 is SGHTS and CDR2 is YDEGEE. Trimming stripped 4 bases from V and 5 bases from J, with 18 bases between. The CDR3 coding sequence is TGTGCCAGCAGCCGAATAAGAGACACGGCCGAGACCCAGTACTTC. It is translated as CASSRIRDTAETQYF.

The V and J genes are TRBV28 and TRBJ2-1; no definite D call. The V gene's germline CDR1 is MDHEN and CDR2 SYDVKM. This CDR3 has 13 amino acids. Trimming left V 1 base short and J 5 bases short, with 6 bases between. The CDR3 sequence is CASSLYQDNEQFF. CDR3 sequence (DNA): TGTGCCAGCAGTTTATATCAGGACAATGAGCAGTTCTTC. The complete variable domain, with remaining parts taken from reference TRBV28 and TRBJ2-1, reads DVKVTQSSRYLVKRTGEKVFLECVQDMDHENMFWYRQDPGLGLRLIYFSYDVKMKEKGDIPEGYSVSREKKERFSLILESASTNQTSMYLCASSLYQDNEQFFGPGTRLTVL.

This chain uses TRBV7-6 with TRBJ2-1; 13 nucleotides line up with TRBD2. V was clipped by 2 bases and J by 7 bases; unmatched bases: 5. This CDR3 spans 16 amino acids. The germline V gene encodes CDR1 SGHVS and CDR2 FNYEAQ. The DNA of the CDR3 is TGTGCCAGCAGCTTAAAACTAGCGGGGGGGAATAATGAGCAGTTCTTC. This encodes CASSLKLAGGNNEQFF.

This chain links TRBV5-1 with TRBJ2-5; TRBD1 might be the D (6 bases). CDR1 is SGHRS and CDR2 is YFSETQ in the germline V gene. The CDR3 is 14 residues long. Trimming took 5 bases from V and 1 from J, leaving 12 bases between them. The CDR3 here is CASRGLGGQETQYF. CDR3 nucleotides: TGCGCCAGCAGGGGGCTAGGGGGCCAAGAGACCCAGTACTTC.

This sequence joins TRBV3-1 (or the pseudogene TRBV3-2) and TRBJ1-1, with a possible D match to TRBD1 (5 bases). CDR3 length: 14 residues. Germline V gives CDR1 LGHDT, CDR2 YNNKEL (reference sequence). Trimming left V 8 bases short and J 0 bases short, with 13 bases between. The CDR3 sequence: CASGDSPMNTEAFF. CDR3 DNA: TGTGCCAGCGGCGACAGCCCAATGAACACTGAAGCTTTCTTT.

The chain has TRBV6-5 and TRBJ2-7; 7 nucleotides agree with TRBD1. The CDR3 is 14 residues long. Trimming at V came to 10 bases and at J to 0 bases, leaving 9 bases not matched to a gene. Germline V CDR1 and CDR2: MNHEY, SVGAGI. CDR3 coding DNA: TGTGCCACGGAGAGCGCAGGGGGCTCCTACGAGCAGTACTTC. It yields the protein CATESAGGSYEQYF.

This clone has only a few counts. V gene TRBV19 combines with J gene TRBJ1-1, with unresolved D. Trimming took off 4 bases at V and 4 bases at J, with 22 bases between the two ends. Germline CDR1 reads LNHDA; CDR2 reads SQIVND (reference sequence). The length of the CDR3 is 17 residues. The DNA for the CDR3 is TGTGCCAGTAGTAACCTCATACCGGGCTACGGAGGCACTGAAGCTTTCTTT. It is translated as CASSNLIPGYGGTEAFF.